These 6 T cell receptor beta chains originate from one sample sequenced in a study of T cell repertoires in cytomegalovirus infection. These TCRs are of unknown antigen specificity. TCRdb re-derived calls from the reads in MiXCR, one entry per CDR3 protein. The sample records 100,000 to 150,000 distinct CDR3 sequences, 32% being singletons. The input for sequencing was CD8+ T cells from cultured PBMCs, taken from culture after CMV antigen stimulation. These receptors all stem from a human donor in good health (CMV status not recorded). Some clones in this sample may be carry-over from other donors' samples.

At least ten counts were recorded for this clonotype. This chain uses TRBV7-2 with TRBJ1-3; TRBD1 agrees at 9 bases. This CDR3 is 15 amino acids long. V shed 6 bases, J shed 4 bases, and the junction held 7 bases outside the gene matches. Germline-derived CDR1 and CDR2 are SGHTA and FQGNSA. The CDR3 protein is CASSSDRGRGNTIYF. The CDR3 bases are TGTGCCAGCAGTTCGGACAGGGGCCGGGGAAACACCATATATTTT.

The sample holds one count of this clonotype. This chain connects TRBV20-1 to TRBJ2-7, with 7 bases fitting TRBD1. The length of the CDR3 is 13 residues. In germline, CDR1 is DFQATT, CDR2 SNEGSKA (reference sequence). The J segment lost 3 bases and the V segment lost 5 bases, leaving 7 bases of the junction unmatched. For the CDR3, the DNA is TGCAGTGCTCTTACAGGACAGGACTACGAGCAGTACTTC. It translates to CSALTGQDYEQYF.

This clonotype was seen many times. The chain uses TRBV7-2 and TRBJ2-2, with 7 positions matching TRBD1. Germline-derived CDR1 and CDR2 are SGHTA and FQGNSA. The CDR3 runs 16 residues. The junction had 14 bases not matched to a gene; V was cut back by 5 bases and J by 8 bases. In DNA, the CDR3 is TGTGCCAGCAGCCCCGAAGGGGGCTGGGTCCTGGGGGAGCTGTTTTTT. This encodes CASSPEGGWVLGELFF.

This chain uses TRBV7-2 with TRBJ2-7, with 7 nucleotides matching TRBD1. With V trimmed by 5 bases and J by 3 bases, 22 bases remained unmatched. The CDR3 covers 19 residues. Germline values: CDR1 SGHTA, CDR2 FQGNSA. The CDR3 sequence: CASSANRGGSGTDLYEQYF. The CDR3 DNA sequence: TGTGCCAGCAGCGCGAACCGAGGGGGATCCGGGACAGATCTCTACGAGCAGTACTTC.

This clonotype has at least ten counts. At one boundary the junction diverges from the germline segment, which might be a read error. The chain joins TRBV7-7 to TRBJ2-7; D is ambiguous. The CDR3 is 16 residues long. Germline V gives CDR1 SSHAT, CDR2 FNYEAQ (reference sequence). The CDR3 sequence: CASSLNKFPSSYEQYF. For the CDR3, the DNA is TGTGCTAGCAGCTTAAATAAGTTCCCCAGCTCCTACGAGCAGTACTTC.

This chain connects TRBV12-3 or TRBV12-4 to TRBJ1-4, with D unresolved. The germline V and J ends were trimmed by 3 bases and 8 bases, with 4 bases remaining between them. This CDR3 is built from 11 residues. In nucleotides, the CDR3 is TGTGCCAGCAGTTTCGGGGAAAAACTGTTTTTT. This gives the protein CASSFGEKLFF.